This T cell receptor (beta chain) was observed in a study of cytotoxic CD8 clonotypes in ibrutinib-treated CLL. Looking at the study overall: Overall, 25 or so responses were partial and 2 complete; following median roughly 62 months, about 15 patients stayed remitted and about twelve progressed.

Details on this clone: Its antigen remains unidentified.

The trim removed 1 base at V and 6 bases at J, leaving 3 bases unmatched. Germline V lookup: CDR1 SGHRS, CDR2 YFSETQ. The CDR3 runs to 14 residues. The study, taken as a whole, reports: Clonality measured at baseline exceeded age-matched healthy donors, tracking circulating CD8+ T-cell counts. For progressing versus sustained-remission patients, sampling times were not the same.

T cells were sequenced at a targeted depth of 1 in 200,000 to 1 in 1 million. This table comes from immunoSEQ multiplex PCR, and its TCRdb copy is limited to in-frame clones, with some not included. Of 35,000 to 55,000 clones listed, under 75% are singletons. The receptor comes from a human donor with chronic lymphocytic leukemia. J is TRBJ1-1 and V is TRBV5-1; 10 nucleotides match TRBD1. The source material was PBMCs, sampled after 12 months of ibrutinib treatment. Written as DNA, the CDR3 is TGCGCCAGCAGCTTGAGACAGGGGGCCGCTGAAGCTTTCTTT. This codes for CASSLRQGAAEAFF. Combining the CDR3 with reference TRBV5-1 and TRBJ1-1 gives the whole variable domain KAGVTQTPRYLIKTRGQQVTLSCSPISGHRSVSWYQQTPGQGLQFLFEYFSETQRNKGNFPGRFSGRQFSNSRSEMNVSTLELGDSALYLCASSLRQGAAEAFFGQGTRLTVV.